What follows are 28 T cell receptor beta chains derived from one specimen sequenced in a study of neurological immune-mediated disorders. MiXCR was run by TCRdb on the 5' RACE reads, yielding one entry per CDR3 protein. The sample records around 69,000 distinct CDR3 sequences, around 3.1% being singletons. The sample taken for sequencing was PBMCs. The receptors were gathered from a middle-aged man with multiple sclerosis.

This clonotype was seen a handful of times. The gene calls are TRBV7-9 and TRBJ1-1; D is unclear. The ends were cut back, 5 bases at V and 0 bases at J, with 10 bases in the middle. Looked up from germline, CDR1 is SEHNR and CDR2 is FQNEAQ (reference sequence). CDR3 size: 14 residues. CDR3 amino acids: CASSPGRMNTEAFF. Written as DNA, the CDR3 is TGTGCCAGCAGCCCAGGACGGATGAACACTGAAGCTTTCTTT.

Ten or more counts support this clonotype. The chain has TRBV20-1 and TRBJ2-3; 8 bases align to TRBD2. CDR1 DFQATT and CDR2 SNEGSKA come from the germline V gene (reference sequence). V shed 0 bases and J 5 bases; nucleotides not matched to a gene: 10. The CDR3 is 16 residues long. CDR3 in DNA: TGCAGTGCTAGAGATATGCCCCGGGGGGGCATAGATACGCAGTATTTT. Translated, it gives CSARDMPRGGIDTQYF.

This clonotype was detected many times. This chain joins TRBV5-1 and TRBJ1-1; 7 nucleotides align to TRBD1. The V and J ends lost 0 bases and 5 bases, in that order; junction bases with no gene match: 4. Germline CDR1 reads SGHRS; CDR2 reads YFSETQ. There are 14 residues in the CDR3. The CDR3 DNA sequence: TGCGCCAGCAGCTTGGGACAGGGAGGAACTGAAGCTTTCTTT. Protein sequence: CASSLGQGGTEAFF.

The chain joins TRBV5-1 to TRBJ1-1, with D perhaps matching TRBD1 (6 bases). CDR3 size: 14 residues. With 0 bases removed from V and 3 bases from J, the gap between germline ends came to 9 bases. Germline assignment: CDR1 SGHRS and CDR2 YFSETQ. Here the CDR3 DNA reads TGCGCCAGCAGCTTGGGGCACAGGGACACTGAAGCTTTCTTT. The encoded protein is CASSLGHRDTEAFF.

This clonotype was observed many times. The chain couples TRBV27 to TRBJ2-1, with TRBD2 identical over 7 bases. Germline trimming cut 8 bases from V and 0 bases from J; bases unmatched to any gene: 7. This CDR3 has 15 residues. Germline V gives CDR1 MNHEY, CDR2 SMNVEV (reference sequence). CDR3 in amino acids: CASSRGGSSYNEQFF. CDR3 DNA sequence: TGTGCCAGCTCCCGAGGCGGGAGCTCCTACAATGAGCAGTTCTTC.

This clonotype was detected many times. CDR3 nucleotide sequence: TGTGCCAGCAGCTTAGGTCGGGGCAGCACAGATACGCAGTATTTT. It translates to CASSLGRGSTDTQYF. The chain is built from TRBV7-8 and TRBJ2-3; D possibly uses TRBD1 or TRBD2 (5 bases each). The CDR3 has 15 amino acids. V was shortened by 1 base and J by 0 bases, with 8 bases between the two germline ends. CDR1 SGHVS and CDR2 FQNEAQ come from the germline V gene.

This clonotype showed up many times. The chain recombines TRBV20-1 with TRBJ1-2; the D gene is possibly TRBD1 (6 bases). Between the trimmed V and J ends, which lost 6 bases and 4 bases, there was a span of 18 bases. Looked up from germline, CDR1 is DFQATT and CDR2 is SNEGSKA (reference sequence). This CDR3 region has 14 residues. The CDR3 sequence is CSAQPWGRGYGYTF. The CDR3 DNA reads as TGCAGTGCCCAACCCTGGGGCAGGGGCTATGGCTACACCTTC.

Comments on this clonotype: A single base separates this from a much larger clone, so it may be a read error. CDR3 DNA: TGCGCCAGCGCAGACAGGGGACTAGCCAAAAAAATTCAGTACTTC. Translated: CASADRGLAKKIQYF. This chain uses TRBV5-1 with TRBJ2-4; possible D gene TRBD2, 9 bases. From germline, CDR1 is SGHRS and CDR2 YFSETQ. CDR3 length: 15 residues.

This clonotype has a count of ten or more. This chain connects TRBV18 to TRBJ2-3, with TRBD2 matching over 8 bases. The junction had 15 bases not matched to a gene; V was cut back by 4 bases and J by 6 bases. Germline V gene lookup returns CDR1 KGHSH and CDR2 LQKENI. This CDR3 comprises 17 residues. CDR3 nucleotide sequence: TGTGCCAGCTCACGGGCGGGAGGCCTACTAAGCGGCGATACGCAGTATTTT. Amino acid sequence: CASSRAGGLLSGDTQYF.

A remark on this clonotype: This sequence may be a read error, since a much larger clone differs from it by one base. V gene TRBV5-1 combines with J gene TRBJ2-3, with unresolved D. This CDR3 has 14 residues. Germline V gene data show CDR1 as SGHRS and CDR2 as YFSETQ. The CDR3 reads CASSQADQADMQYF. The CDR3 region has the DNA TGCGCCAGCAGCCAAGCAGACCAAGCCGATATGCAGTATTTT.

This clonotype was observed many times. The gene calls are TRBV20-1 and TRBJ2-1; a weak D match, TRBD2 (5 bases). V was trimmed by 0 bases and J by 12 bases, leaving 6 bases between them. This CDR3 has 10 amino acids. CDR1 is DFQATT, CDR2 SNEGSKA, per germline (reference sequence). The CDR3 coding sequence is TGCAGTGCTAGAGAAGAGGGGCAGTTCTTC. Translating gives CSAREEGQFF.

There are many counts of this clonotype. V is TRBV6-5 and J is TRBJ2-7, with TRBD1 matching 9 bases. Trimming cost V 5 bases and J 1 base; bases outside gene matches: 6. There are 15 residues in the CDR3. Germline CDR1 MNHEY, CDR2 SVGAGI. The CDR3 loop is CASSPDRGVSYEQYF. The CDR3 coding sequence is TGTGCCAGCAGTCCAGACAGGGGGGTGTCCTACGAGCAGTACTTC.

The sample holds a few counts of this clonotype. CDR3 DNA: TGTGCCAGCAGCCCGGATAAGACCCCCAATGAGCAGTTCTTC. Encoded protein: CASSPDKTPNEQFF. The V and J genes are TRBV6-6 and TRBJ2-1, with D hard to call. Per germline, CDR1 MNHNY and CDR2 SVGAGI (reference sequence). V was pared by 6 bases and J by 6 bases, with 15 bases between. The CDR3 covers 14 residues.

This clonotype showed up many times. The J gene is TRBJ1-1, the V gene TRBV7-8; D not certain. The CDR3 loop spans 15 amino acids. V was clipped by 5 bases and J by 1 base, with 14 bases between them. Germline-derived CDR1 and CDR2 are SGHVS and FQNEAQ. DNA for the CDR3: TGTGCCAGCAGCCCACCGAGGACGTGGAACACTGAAGCTTTCTTT. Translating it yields CASSPPRTWNTEAFF.

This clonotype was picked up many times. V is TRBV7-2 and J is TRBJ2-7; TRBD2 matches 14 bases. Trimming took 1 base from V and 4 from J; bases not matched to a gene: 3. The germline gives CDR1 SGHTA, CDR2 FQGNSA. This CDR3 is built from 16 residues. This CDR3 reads CASSLEGLAGVYEQYF. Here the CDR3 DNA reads TGTGCCAGCAGCTTAGAGGGACTAGCGGGAGTATACGAGCAGTACTTC.

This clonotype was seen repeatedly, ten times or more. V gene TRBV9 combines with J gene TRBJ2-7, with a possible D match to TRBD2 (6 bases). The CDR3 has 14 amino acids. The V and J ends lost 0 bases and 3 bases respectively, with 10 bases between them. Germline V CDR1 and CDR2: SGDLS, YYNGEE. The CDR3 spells CASSVGDGGYEQYF. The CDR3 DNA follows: TGTGCCAGCAGCGTAGGGGACGGGGGCTACGAGCAGTACTTC. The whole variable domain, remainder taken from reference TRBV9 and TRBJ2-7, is DSGVTQTPKHLITATGQRVTLRCSPRSGDLSVYWYQQSLDQGLQFLIQYYNGEERAKGNILERFSAQQFPDLHSELNLSSLELGDSALYFCASSVGDGGYEQYFGPGTRLTVT.

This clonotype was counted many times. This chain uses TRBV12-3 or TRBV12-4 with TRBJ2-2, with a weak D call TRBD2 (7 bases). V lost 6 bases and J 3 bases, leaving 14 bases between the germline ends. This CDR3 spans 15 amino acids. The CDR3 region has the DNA TGTGCCAGCAGCCGAGCGGGGACACACACCGGGGAGCTGTTTTTT. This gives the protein CASSRAGTHTGELFF.

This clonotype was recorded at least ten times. CDR3 DNA sequence: TGCGCCAGCAGCTTGGCCATGACTAGCGGGGGTCTATACCAAGAGACCCAGTACTTC. As protein: CASSLAMTSGGLYQETQYF. The chain is built from TRBV5-1 and TRBJ2-5; 12 nucleotides match TRBD2. Germline values: CDR1 SGHRS, CDR2 YFSETQ. The CDR3 extends over 19 amino acids. V gave up 0 bases and J gave up 0 bases; unmatched junction bases: 9.

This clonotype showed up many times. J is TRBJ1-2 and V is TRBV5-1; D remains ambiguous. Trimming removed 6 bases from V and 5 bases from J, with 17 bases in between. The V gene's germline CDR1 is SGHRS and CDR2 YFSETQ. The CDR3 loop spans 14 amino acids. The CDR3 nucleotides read TGCGCCAGCACCCCCTCCGAAGGGTCTTATGGCTACACCTTC. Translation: CASTPSEGSYGYTF.

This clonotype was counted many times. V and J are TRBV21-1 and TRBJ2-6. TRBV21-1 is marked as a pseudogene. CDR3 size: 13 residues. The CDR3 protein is CASSRAGANVLTF. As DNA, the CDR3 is TGTGCCAGCAGCAGGGCTGGGGCCAACGTCCTGACTTTC.

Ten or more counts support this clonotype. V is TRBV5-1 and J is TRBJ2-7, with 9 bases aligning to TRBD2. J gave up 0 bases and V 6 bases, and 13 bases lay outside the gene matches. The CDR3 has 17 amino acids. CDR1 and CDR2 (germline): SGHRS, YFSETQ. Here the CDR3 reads CASNDHPAGGSSYEQYF. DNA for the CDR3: TGCGCCAGCAACGACCACCCGGCGGGGGGGAGCTCCTACGAGCAGTACTTC.

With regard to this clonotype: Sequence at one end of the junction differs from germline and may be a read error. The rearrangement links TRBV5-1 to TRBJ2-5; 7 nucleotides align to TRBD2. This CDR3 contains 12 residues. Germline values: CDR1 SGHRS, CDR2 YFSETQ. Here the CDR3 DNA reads TGCGCCAGCAGCCGGGGAGGGGAGAACCAGTACTTC. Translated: CASSRGGENQYF. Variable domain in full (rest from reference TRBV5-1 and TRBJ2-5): KAGVTQTPRYLIKTRGQQVTLSCSPISGHRSVSWYQQTPGQGLQFLFEYFSETQRNKGNFPGRFSGRQFSNSRSEMNVSTLELGDSALYLCASSRGGENQYFGPGTRLLVL.

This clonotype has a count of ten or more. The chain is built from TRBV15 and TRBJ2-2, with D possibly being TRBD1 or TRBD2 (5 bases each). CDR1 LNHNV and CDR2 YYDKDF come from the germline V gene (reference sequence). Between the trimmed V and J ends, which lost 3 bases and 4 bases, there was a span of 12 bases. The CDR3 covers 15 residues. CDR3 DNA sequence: TGTGCCACCAGCAGCGGGACCTCTCGCACCGGGGAGCTGTTTTTT. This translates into CATSSGTSRTGELFF.

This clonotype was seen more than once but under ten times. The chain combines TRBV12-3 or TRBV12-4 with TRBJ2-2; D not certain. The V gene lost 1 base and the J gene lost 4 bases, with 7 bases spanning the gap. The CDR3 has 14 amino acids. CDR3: CASSLGVPTGELFF. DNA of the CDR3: TGTGCCAGCAGTTTAGGGGTTCCCACCGGGGAGCTGTTTTTT.

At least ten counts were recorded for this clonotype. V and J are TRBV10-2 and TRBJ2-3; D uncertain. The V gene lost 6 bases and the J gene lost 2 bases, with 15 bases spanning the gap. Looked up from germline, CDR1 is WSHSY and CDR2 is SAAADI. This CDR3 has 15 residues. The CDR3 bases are TGCGCCAGCAGCGCGAGGCAGCCCAACACAGATACGCAGTATTTT. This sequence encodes CASSARQPNTDTQYF.

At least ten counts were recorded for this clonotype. The CDR3 nucleotides read TGCAGCTTCCTCGGGAGTAGCGGGAGAGGAGGGGAGCTGTTTTTT. Its protein product is CSFLGSSGRGGELFF. The V gene is TRBV29-1, the J gene TRBJ2-2, with 9 bases aligning to TRBD2. J was trimmed by 8 bases and V by 8 bases; bases with no gene match: 15. The CDR3 has 15 amino acids. CDR1 and CDR2 (germline): SQVTM, ANQGSEA.

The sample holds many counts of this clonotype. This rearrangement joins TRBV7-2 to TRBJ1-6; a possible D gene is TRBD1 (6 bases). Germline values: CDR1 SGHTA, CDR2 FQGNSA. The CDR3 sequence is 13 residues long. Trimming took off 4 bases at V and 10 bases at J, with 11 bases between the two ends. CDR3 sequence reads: CASSSQGFSPLHF. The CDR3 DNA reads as TGTGCCAGCAGCTCTCAGGGGTTCTCACCCCTCCACTTT.

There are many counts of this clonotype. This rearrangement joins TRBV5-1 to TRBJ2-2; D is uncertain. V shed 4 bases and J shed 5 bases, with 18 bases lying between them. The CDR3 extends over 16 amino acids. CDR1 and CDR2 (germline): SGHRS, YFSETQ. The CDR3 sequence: CASSASTRVDTGELFF. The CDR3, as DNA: TGCGCCAGCAGCGCGTCGACAAGGGTAGATACCGGGGAGCTGTTTTTT.